A single sample gave rise to the 15 T cell receptor beta chains below, sequenced in a study of blood T cell repertoires in COVID-19. The repertoire was sequenced with immunoSEQ multiplex PCR; TCRdb's copy has only in-frame clones and lacks some. The sample includes hundreds of thousands of clones, 85% to 90% seen only once; the top ten take approximately 14%. The material sequenced was PBMCs or T cells enriched from blood (not recorded which). The receptor source for this set is a woman in her forties or fifties with acute COVID-19.

This chain links TRBV19 with TRBJ2-7, with 10 bases identical to TRBD1. This CDR3 has 12 amino acids. Per the germline V gene, CDR1 is LNHDA and CDR2 is SQIVND (reference sequence). V was clipped by 6 bases and J by 6 bases; unmatched bases: 2. The CDR3 region has the DNA TGTGCCAGTAGGCGGACAGGGGGCGAGCAGTACTTC. It is translated as CASRRTGGEQYF.

The chain has TRBV18 and TRBJ2-3; D is possibly TRBD1 (6 bases). CDR3 length equals 15 residues. From germline, CDR1 is KGHSH and CDR2 LQKENI. V lost 2 bases and J 0 bases, leaving 9 bases between the germline ends. The CDR3 loop is CASSPRTVSTDTQYF. The CDR3 bases are TGTGCCAGCTCACCAAGGACAGTTAGCACAGATACGCAGTATTTT.

This chain connects TRBV27 to TRBJ1-2; D remains ambiguous. Germline CDR1 is MNHEY and CDR2 is SMNVEV (reference sequence). V was pared by 4 bases and J by 8 bases, with 14 bases between. This CDR3 region has 13 residues. This chain's CDR3 is CASSSSGKRGYTF. As DNA, the CDR3 is TGTGCCAGCAGTTCAAGCGGGAAGAGAGGCTACACCTTC.

The chain carries TRBV6-2 or TRBV6-3 and TRBJ1-1; D unclear. CDR3 length equals 14 residues. Germline V gives CDR1 MNHEY, CDR2 SVGEGT. The V end lost 2 bases, the J end lost 1 base, and 8 bases lay between the germline ends. Here the CDR3 DNA reads TGTGCCAGCAGTTACCCCACAAAGAACACTGAAGCTTTCTTT. Protein sequence: CASSYPTKNTEAFF.

This clone was counted once. The chain joins TRBV28 to TRBJ2-7, with unresolved D. Germline assignment: CDR1 MDHEN and CDR2 SYDVKM. The CDR3 is 14 residues long. V lost 6 bases and J lost 2, with 14 bases in between. The CDR3 sequence: CASSLPGSPYEQYF. The CDR3 nucleotides read TGTGCCAGCAGCCTCCCCGGTAGTCCCTACGAGCAGTACTTC.

The V and J genes are TRBV9 and TRBJ2-2, with a weak D call TRBD1 (6 bases). The length of the CDR3 is 15 residues. Germline-derived CDR1 and CDR2 are SGDLS and YYNGEE. The ends were cut back, 4 bases at V and 4 bases at J, with 14 bases in the middle. CDR3 loop: CASSKRTALTGELFF. The CDR3 DNA follows: TGTGCCAGCAGCAAACGGACAGCACTCACCGGGGAGCTGTTTTTT. The full variable domain, with the rest looked up from reference TRBV9 and TRBJ2-2, is DSGVTQTPKHLITATGQRVTLRCSPRSGDLSVYWYQQSLDQGLQFLIQYYNGEERAKGNILERFSAQQFPDLHSELNLSSLELGDSALYFCASSKRTALTGELFFGEGSRLTVL.

The V gene is TRBV19, the J gene TRBJ1-6; 7 bases align to TRBD1. The CDR3 sequence is 14 residues long. The V segment lost 5 bases and the J segment 8 bases; nucleotides outside the gene matches: 6. Germline V gives CDR1 LNHDA, CDR2 SQIVND (reference sequence). Here the CDR3 DNA reads TGTGCCAGTAGTGAACGGACAGGTCATTCACCCCTCCACTTT. Its protein is CASSERTGHSPLHF. The entire variable domain, with the rest obtained from reference TRBV19 and TRBJ1-6, is as follows: DGGITQSPKYLFRKEGQNVTLSCEQNLNHDAMYWYRQDPGQGLRLIYYSQIVNDFQKGDIAEGYSVSREKKESFPLTVTSAQKNPTAFYLCASSERTGHSPLHFGNGTRLTVT.

The chain joins TRBV6-5 to TRBJ1-4; D may be TRBD1 (5 bases). V gave up 5 bases and J gave up 1 base, with 11 bases separating them. Germline CDR1 and CDR2: MNHEY and SVGAGI. The CDR3 loop spans 15 amino acids. CDR3 loop: CASSQLGLTNEKLFF. The DNA for the CDR3 is TGTGCCAGCAGTCAGCTGGGACTAACTAATGAAAAACTGTTTTTT.

The chain uses TRBV10-3 and TRBJ2-1; 9 positions agree with TRBD2. V lost 0 bases, J lost 4 bases, and 10 bases stayed unmatched. CDR3 length: 18 residues. The germline gives CDR1 ENHRY, CDR2 SYGVKD. The CDR3: CAISESWRGGRGYNEQFF. The CDR3, as DNA: TGTGCCATCAGTGAGTCTTGGAGAGGCGGGAGGGGTTACAATGAGCAGTTCTTC.

The sample holds a few counts of this clone. This sequence joins TRBV24-1 and TRBJ2-1; 13 nucleotides align to TRBD2. The trim removed 4 bases at V and 10 bases at J, leaving 12 bases unmatched. The CDR3 sequence is 17 residues long. Germline V gene data show CDR1 as KGHDR and CDR2 as SFDVKD. This CDR3 is CATSDPGTSGASQEQFF. The CDR3 coding sequence is TGTGCCACCAGTGACCCCGGGACTAGCGGGGCCTCTCAAGAGCAGTTCTTC.

The chain links TRBV18 to TRBJ2-5, with 8 bases lining up with TRBD2. This CDR3 has 16 amino acids. Unmatched junction bases numbered 5, after V lost 2 bases and J lost 0 bases. Looked up from germline, CDR1 is KGHSH and CDR2 is LQKENI. Here the CDR3 reads CASSPGSGSYQETQYF. The DNA of the CDR3 is TGTGCCAGCTCACCAGGGAGCGGGAGTTACCAAGAGACCCAGTACTTC.

This chain connects TRBV4-1 to TRBJ1-6; D is perhaps TRBD1 (6 bases). CDR3 length: 17 residues. Trimming removed 3 bases at V and 0 bases at J, with 12 bases between. Per the germline V gene, CDR1 is MGHRA and CDR2 is YSYEKL. CDR3 in amino acids: CASSQDSLSSYNSPLHF. The CDR3 nucleotides are TGCGCCAGCAGCCAGGACAGTTTAAGCTCCTATAATTCACCCCTCCACTTT.

The rearrangement joins TRBV5-1 to TRBJ2-7; D might be TRBD1 (5 bases). Germline lookup yields CDR1 SGHRS and CDR2 YFSETQ. The CDR3 sequence is 15 residues long. Trimming cost V 1 base and J 3 bases, with 14 bases left between them. The CDR3 coding sequence is TGCGCCAGCAGCTTGTCCAGGGAACACCACTACGAGCAGTACTTC. Its translation: CASSLSREHHYEQYF. Filled out from reference TRBV5-1 and TRBJ2-7, the complete variable domain reads KAGVTQTPRYLIKTRGQQVTLSCSPISGHRSVSWYQQTPGQGLQFLFEYFSETQRNKGNFPGRFSGRQFSNSRSEMNVSTLELGDSALYLCASSLSREHHYEQYFGPGTRLTVT.

The rearrangement links TRBV27 to TRBJ1-4, with D perhaps matching TRBD1 (6 bases). Germline-derived CDR1 and CDR2 are MNHEY and SMNVEV (reference sequence). Trimming took 4 bases from V and 6 from J, leaving 15 bases between them. The CDR3 has 15 residues. CDR3 sequence: CASSSYRVDDEKLFF. The CDR3, as DNA: TGTGCCAGCAGTTCTTACAGGGTGGATGATGAAAAACTGTTTTTT.

This clone is a singleton in its sample. This chain joins TRBV11-3 and TRBJ1-3; 9 nucleotides align to TRBD1. CDR3 size: 15 residues. Looked up from germline, CDR1 is SGHNT and CDR2 is YENEEA. V shed 4 bases and J 4 bases; nucleotides not matched to a gene: 5. The CDR3 nucleotides are TGTGCCAGCAGCTCACAGGGGGCGAACGGAAACACCATATATTTT. This translates into CASSSQGANGNTIYF.